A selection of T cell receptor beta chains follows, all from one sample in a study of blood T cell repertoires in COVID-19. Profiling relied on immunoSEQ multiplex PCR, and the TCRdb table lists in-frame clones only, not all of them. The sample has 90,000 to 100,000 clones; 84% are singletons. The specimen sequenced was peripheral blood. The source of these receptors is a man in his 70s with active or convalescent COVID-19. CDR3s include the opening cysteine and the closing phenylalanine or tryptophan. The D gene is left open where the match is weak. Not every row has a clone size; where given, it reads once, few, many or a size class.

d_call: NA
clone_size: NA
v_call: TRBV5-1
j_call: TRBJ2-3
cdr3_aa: CASSLGGSTDTQYF
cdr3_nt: TGCGCCAGCAGCTTGGGTGGCAGCACAGATACGCAGTATTTT

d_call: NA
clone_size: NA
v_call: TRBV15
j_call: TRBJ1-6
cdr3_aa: CATSSIRANSPLHF
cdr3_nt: TGTGCCACCAGCAGTATTCGAGCCAATTCACCCCTCCACTTT

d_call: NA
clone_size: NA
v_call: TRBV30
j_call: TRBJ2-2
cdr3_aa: CAWARMVPGELFF
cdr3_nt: TGTGCCTGGGCGAGAATGGTCCCCGGGGAGCTGTTTTTT

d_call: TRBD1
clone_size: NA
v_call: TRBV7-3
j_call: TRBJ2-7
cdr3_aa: CASSPGQGAYEQYF
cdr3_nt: TGTGCCAGCAGCCCGGGACAGGGGGCTTACGAGCAGTACTTC

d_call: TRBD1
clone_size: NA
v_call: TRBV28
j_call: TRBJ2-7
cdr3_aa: CASRGTGFKYEQYF
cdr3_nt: TGTGCCAGCAGGGGGACAGGGTTTAAATACGAGCAGTACTTC

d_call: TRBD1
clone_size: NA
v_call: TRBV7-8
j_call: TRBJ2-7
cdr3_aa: CASSLEGTGVVEQYF
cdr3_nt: TGTGCCAGCAGCTTAGAAGGGACAGGGGTAGTCGAGCAGTACTTC

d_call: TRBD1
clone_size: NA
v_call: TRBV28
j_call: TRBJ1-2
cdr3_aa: CASSLSSLGQGGYTF
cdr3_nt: TGTGCCAGCAGTTTATCCTCCCTCGGACAGGGGGGCTACACCTTC

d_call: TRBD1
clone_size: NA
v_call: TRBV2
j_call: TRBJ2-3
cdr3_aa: CASILDRGTDTQYF
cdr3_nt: TGTGCCAGCATCCTAGACAGGGGGACAGATACGCAGTATTTT

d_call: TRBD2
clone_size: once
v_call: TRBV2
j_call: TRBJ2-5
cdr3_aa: CASRSSGGPSETQYF
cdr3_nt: TGTGCCAGCCGTTCTAGCGGGGGCCCCTCGGAGACCCAGTACTTC

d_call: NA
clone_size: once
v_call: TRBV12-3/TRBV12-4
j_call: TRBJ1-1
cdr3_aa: CASSRLRGTEAFF
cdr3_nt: TGTGCCAGCAGCCGGCTGAGGGGGACTGAAGCTTTCTTT

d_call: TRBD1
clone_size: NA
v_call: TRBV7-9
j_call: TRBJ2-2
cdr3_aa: CASSSDRESITGELFF
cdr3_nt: TGTGCCAGCAGCTCCGACAGGGAATCTATAACCGGGGAGCTGTTTTTT

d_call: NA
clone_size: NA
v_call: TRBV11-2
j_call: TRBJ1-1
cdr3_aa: CASSLANTEAFF
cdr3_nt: TGTGCCAGCAGCTTAGCAAACACTGAAGCTTTCTTT

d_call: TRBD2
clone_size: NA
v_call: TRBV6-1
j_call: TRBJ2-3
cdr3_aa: CASSEGGSGGNTQYF
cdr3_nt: TGTGCCAGCAGTGAAGGGGGTAGCGGGGGGAATACGCAGTATTTT

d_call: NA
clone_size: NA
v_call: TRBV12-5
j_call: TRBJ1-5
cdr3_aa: CASGLRRATNQPQHF
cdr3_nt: TGTGCTAGTGGTTTAAGGCGGGCTACTAATCAGCCCCAGCATTTT

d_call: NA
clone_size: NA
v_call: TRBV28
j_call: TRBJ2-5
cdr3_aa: CASSLPQPQETQYF
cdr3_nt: TGTGCCAGCAGTCTGCCACAGCCCCAAGAGACCCAGTACTTC

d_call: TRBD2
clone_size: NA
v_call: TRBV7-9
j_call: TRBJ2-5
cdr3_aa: CASSQSPAGGVRETQYF
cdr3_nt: TGTGCCAGCAGCCAGAGCCCAGCGGGGGGCGTCCGGGAGACCCAGTACTTC

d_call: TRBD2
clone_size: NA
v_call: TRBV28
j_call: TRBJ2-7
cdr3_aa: CASSSTSGGSSYEQYF
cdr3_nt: TGTGCCAGCAGTTCGACTAGCGGGGGGAGCTCCTACGAGCAGTACTTC

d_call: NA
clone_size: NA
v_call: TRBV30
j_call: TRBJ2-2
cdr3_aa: CAWVTGQGGELFF
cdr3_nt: TGTGCCTGGGTGACTGGGCAGGGCGGGGAGCTGTTTTTT

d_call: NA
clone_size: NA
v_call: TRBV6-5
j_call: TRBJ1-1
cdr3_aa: CASSYSNTMNTEAFF
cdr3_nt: TGTGCCAGCAGTTACTCGAACACGATGAACACTGAAGCTTTCTTT

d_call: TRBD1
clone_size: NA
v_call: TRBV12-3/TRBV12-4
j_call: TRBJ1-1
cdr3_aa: CASSIQGINEAFF
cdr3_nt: TGTGCCAGCAGCATACAGGGGATCAATGAAGCTTTCTTT

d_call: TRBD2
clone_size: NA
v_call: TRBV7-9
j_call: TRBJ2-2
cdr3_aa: CASSRTSGGTNTGELFF
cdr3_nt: TGTGCCAGCAGCCGAACTAGCGGGGGGACAAACACCGGGGAGCTGTTTTTT

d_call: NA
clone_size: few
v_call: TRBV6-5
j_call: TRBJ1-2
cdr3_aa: CASRTGQLYGYTF
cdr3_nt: TGTGCCAGCAGGACTGGACAGCTCTATGGCTACACCTTC